A single sample gave rise to the 10 T cell receptor beta chains below, sequenced in a study of blood T cell repertoires in COVID-19. Using immunoSEQ multiplex PCR, the repertoire was profiled, and TCRdb retains in-frame clones only, with some absent. The sample contains under 200,000 clones, roughly 90% of which appear only once. Material for sequencing was peripheral blood. The receptor set was obtained from a man between 50 and 59 years old with acute or convalescent COVID-19.

This clone was detected only a few times. CDR3 amino acids: CASSILGHQNTEAFF. The CDR3 nucleotides are TGTGCCAGTAGTATATTGGGACACCAGAACACTGAAGCTTTCTTT. V and J are TRBV19 and TRBJ1-1, with a possible D match to TRBD1 (6 bases). The CDR3 consists of 15 residues. Trimming cost V 2 bases and J 1 base, with 11 bases left between them. The germline CDR1 and CDR2 sequences are LNHDA and SQIVND (reference sequence).

The chain recombines TRBV10-3 with TRBJ1-1; a weak D match, TRBD1 (6 bases). Germline CDR1 reads ENHRY; CDR2 reads SYGVKD. This CDR3 contains 13 residues. Trimming took 7 bases from V and 5 from J, leaving 14 bases between them. CDR3 in DNA: TGTGCCATCACTCCCAAGGGGGAGACTGAAGCTTTCTTT. Its protein is CAITPKGETEAFF.

This rearrangement joins TRBV11-2 to TRBJ2-2; D unresolved. The CDR3 is 11 amino acids. CDR1 is SGHAT and CDR2 is FQNNGV in the germline V gene. Trimming left V 8 bases short and J 3 bases short, with 4 bases between. The CDR3 DNA reads as TGTGCCAGCGCGGACACCGGGGAGCTGTTTTTT. This sequence encodes CASADTGELFF.

The chain has TRBV7-3 and TRBJ2-1; 15 positions match TRBD2. Germline CDR1 and CDR2: SGHTA and FQGTGA. V was clipped by 5 bases and J by 0 bases; unmatched bases: 8. The CDR3 runs to 19 residues. This CDR3 reads CASSRTSGRAWSSYNEQFF. Written as DNA, the CDR3 is TGTGCCAGCAGCAGGACTAGCGGGAGGGCCTGGAGCTCCTACAATGAGCAGTTCTTC.

This chain joins TRBV3-1 (or the pseudogene TRBV3-2) and TRBJ2-2; D is unresolved. The V end lost 1 base, the J end lost 3 bases, and 6 bases lay between the germline ends. Looked up from germline, CDR1 is LGHDT and CDR2 is YNNKEL (reference sequence). The CDR3 sequence is 14 residues long. CDR3 DNA sequence: TGTGCCAGCAGCCAAGTTCCGTACACCGGGGAGCTGTTTTTT. This translates into CASSQVPYTGELFF.

The V call is TRBV24-1, the J call TRBJ2-2; 8 bases agree with TRBD1. The germline gives CDR1 KGHDR, CDR2 SFDVKD. This CDR3 contains 15 residues. V trimming: 4 bases; J trimming: 7 bases; junction bases outside the gene matches: 7. The CDR3 here is CATSDVQGAGGELFF. CDR3 in DNA: TGTGCCACCAGTGACGTCCAGGGGGCGGGCGGGGAGCTGTTTTTT.

The V and J genes are TRBV7-9 and TRBJ1-4; D remains ambiguous. The ends were cut back, 0 bases at V and 5 bases at J, with 7 bases in the middle. Germline CDR1 and CDR2: SEHNR and FQNEAQ (reference sequence). CDR3 length: 14 amino acids. CDR3 sequence reads: CASSLASLNEKLFF. CDR3 nucleotide sequence: TGTGCCAGCAGCTTAGCCTCGTTGAATGAAAAACTGTTTTTT.

The rearrangement uses TRBV2 and TRBJ1-4; tentatively, D is TRBD1 (5 bases). V lost 6 bases to trimming and J lost 0 bases, with 11 bases between them. The CDR3 extends over 15 amino acids. Germline CDR1 SNHLY, CDR2 FYNNEI. CDR3 residues: CASRRQRTTNEKLFF. In nucleotides, the CDR3 is TGTGCCAGCAGAAGACAGAGAACAACTAATGAAAAACTGTTTTTT.

CDR3 in DNA: TGCGCCAGCAGCCAAGACCCCCGGGAGACCCAGTACTTC. Amino acid sequence: CASSQDPRETQYF. V and J are TRBV4-1 and TRBJ2-5; D not certain. There are 13 residues in the CDR3. CDR1 is MGHRA, CDR2 YSYEKL, per germline. Trimming removed 0 bases at V and 5 bases at J, with 7 bases between.

This clone was detected only once. The rearrangement links TRBV7-2 to TRBJ1-3; a weak D match, TRBD1 (6 bases). Germline-derived CDR1 and CDR2 are SGHTA and FQGNSA. The CDR3 covers 15 residues. Trimming cost V 3 bases and J 4 bases, with 13 bases left between them. The CDR3 region has the DNA TGTGCCAGCAGCTTCAGGGGAACTACGGGAAACACCATATATTTT. It yields the protein CASSFRGTTGNTIYF.